One and the same sample provided the 26 T cell receptor beta chains below, sequenced in a study of T cells in localized non-small cell lung cancer. Only in-frame clones appear in the TCRdb table, and some are missing; sequencing was by immunoSEQ multiplex PCR. The repertoire includes 25,000 to 35,000 clones, just under 80% of them detected once, and roughly a sixth sits in the top ten. The sequencing used peripheral blood, collected before any cancer treatment. These receptors were obtained from a male donor at least 60 years old with stage III squamous cell lung carcinoma.

This clone showed up just once. The chain couples TRBV30 to TRBJ2-1, with 13 bases lining up with TRBD2. V was clipped by 1 base and J by 12 bases; unmatched bases: 6. The CDR3 loop spans 14 amino acids. CDR1 is GTSNPN and CDR2 is SVGIG in the germline V gene (reference sequence). CDR3 coding DNA: TGTGCCTGGAGTGGTCAACTAGCGGGAGGGGCGCAGTTCTTC. As protein: CAWSGQLAGGAQFF. The complete variable domain, with remaining parts taken from reference TRBV30 and TRBJ2-1, reads SQTIHQWPATLVQPVGSPLSLECTVEGTSNPNLYWYRQAAGRGLQLLFYSVGIGQISSEVPQNLSASRPQDRQFILSSKKLLLSDSGFYLCAWSGQLAGGAQFFGPGTRLTVL.

The V and J genes are TRBV14 and TRBJ1-1, with D perhaps TRBD1 (6 bases). CDR1 SGHDN and CDR2 FVKESK come from the germline V gene. CDR3 length: 15 amino acids. V shed 1 base and J shed 11 bases, with 20 bases lying between them. CDR3 nucleotide sequence: TGTGCCAGCAGCCAAGGGACAGCATCCTCTGAACGGGCTTTCTTT. The encoded protein is CASSQGTASSERAFF.

The V and J genes are TRBV7-3 and TRBJ1-6; maybe TRBD1 (6 bases). Trimming stripped 4 bases from V and 8 bases from J, with 12 bases between. Germline V gene data show CDR1 as SGHTA and CDR2 as FQGTGA. The CDR3 extends over 14 amino acids. CDR3 coding DNA: TGTGCCAGCAGCTGGAAGGGGGGGGATTCACCCCTCCACTTT. Translating gives CASSWKGGDSPLHF. Full variable domain (outside the CDR3, taken from reference TRBV7-3 and TRBJ1-6): GAGVSQTPSNKVTEKGKYVELRCDPISGHTALYWYRQSLGQGPEFLIYFQGTGAADDSGLPNDRFFAVRPEGSVSTLKIQRTERGDSAVYLCASSWKGGDSPLHFGNGTRLTVT.

This clone has a handful of counts. V usage is TRBV29-1 and J usage is TRBJ2-5; D is unclear. Germline CDR1 reads SQVTM; CDR2 reads ANQGSEA. The CDR3 consists of 14 residues. V was cut by 2 bases and J by 0 bases, with 10 bases left in between. The CDR3 nucleotides are TGCAGCGTTGAATGGCAGCTCCACCAAGAGACCCAGTACTTC. Amino acid sequence: CSVEWQLHQETQYF.

The gene calls are TRBV28 and TRBJ2-1; 10 bases are shared with TRBD2. This CDR3 is 16 amino acids long. The V gene end was trimmed by 1 base and the J gene end by 2 bases; junction bases not matched to a gene: 2. Germline loops: CDR1 MDHEN, CDR2 SYDVKM. The CDR3 loop reads CASSLFTSGTYNEQFF. The CDR3 nucleotides are TGTGCCAGCAGTTTATTCACTAGCGGGACCTACAATGAGCAGTTCTTC.

The rearrangement uses TRBV7-2 and TRBJ2-7, with 11 bases identical to TRBD2. CDR1 and CDR2 (germline): SGHTA, FQGNSA. This CDR3 has 15 residues. V gave up 6 bases and J gave up 3 bases; unmatched junction bases: 7. The CDR3 coding sequence is TGTGCCAGCAGTTTACTAGCGGGGGATATCTACGAGCAGTACTTC. Translating gives CASSLLAGDIYEQYF.

The rearrangement uses TRBV19 and TRBJ1-1; the D gene is possibly TRBD1 (6 bases). Germline CDR1 is LNHDA and CDR2 is SQIVND (reference sequence). V was shortened by 6 bases and J by 0 bases, with 11 bases between the two germline ends. The CDR3 covers 14 residues. The CDR3 DNA is TGTGCCAGTAGCCTACAGGGTTTGAACACTGAAGCTTTCTTT. This codes for CASSLQGLNTEAFF.

For the CDR3, the DNA is TGTGCCAGCAGTGAAGCCGAGTTCGGACAGGACTTTGGAAACACCATATATTTT. This encodes CASSEAEFGQDFGNTIYF. The V and J genes are TRBV2 and TRBJ1-3, with 7 bases matching TRBD1. The CDR3 consists of 18 residues. CDR1 SNHLY and CDR2 FYNNEI come from the germline V gene. After removal of 0 bases from V and 3 bases from J, the junction contained 11 bases not matched to a gene.

This rearrangement joins TRBV7-3 to TRBJ2-5; 8 bases fit TRBD1. Germline values: CDR1 SGHTA, CDR2 FQGTGA. V gave up 1 base and J gave up 4 bases; unmatched junction bases: 5. The CDR3 loop spans 15 amino acids. The CDR3 coding sequence is TGTGCCAGCAGCTTAAGCCCCGGACAGGGAGAGACCCAGTACTTC. Its translation: CASSLSPGQGETQYF.

This chain joins TRBV28 and TRBJ1-4; the D gene is possibly TRBD1 (5 bases). CDR3 size: 14 residues. CDR1 is MDHEN, CDR2 SYDVKM, per germline. Deletions cut 8 bases from V and 4 bases from J, with 14 bases between. The CDR3 sequence: CASSVRGYNEKLFF. The CDR3 coding sequence is TGTGCCAGCTCAGTGAGGGGTTATAATGAAAAACTGTTTTTT.

This clone was counted a single time. The rearrangement links TRBV5-8 to TRBJ2-4, with a weak D call TRBD1 (5 bases). Trimming removed 0 bases from V and 1 base from J, with 8 bases in between. Per the germline V gene, CDR1 is SGHTS and CDR2 is YDEGEE. This CDR3 comprises 15 residues. The CDR3 here is CASSLVPGAKNIQYF. CDR3 nucleotide sequence: TGTGCCAGCAGCTTGGTCCCAGGGGCCAAAAACATTCAGTACTTC.

The V call is TRBV7-9, the J call TRBJ2-2, with a tentative D call TRBD2 (5 bases). Germline V lookup: CDR1 SEHNR, CDR2 FQNEAQ (reference sequence). The CDR3 is 15 residues long. V was cut by 7 bases and J by 0 bases, with 12 bases left in between. CDR3 loop: CASKQPGANTGELFF. The CDR3 nucleotides read TGTGCCAGCAAACAACCCGGGGCGAACACCGGGGAGCTGTTTTTT.

V is TRBV18 and J is TRBJ1-2; TRBD1 matches 10 bases. With 3 bases clipped from V and 2 bases from J, the junction kept 9 bases outside the gene matches. This CDR3 comprises 17 residues. CDR1 is KGHSH and CDR2 is LQKENI in the germline V gene. CDR3 sequence reads: CASSPNVWGQGNYGYTF. DNA of the CDR3: TGTGCCAGCTCACCTAACGTCTGGGGACAGGGGAACTATGGCTACACCTTC.

V gene TRBV13 combines with J gene TRBJ1-4; D unclear. Trimming took off 2 bases at V and 0 bases at J, with 4 bases between the two ends. Germline lookup yields CDR1 PRHDT and CDR2 FYEKMQ (reference sequence). The CDR3 consists of 14 residues. CDR3 protein: CASSLLATNEKLFF. The CDR3 DNA reads as TGTGCCAGCAGCTTACTGGCAACTAATGAAAAACTGTTTTTT. The whole variable domain, remainder taken from reference TRBV13 and TRBJ1-4, is AAGVIQSPRHLIKEKRETATLKCYPIPRHDTVYWYQQGPGQDPQFLISFYEKMQSDKGSIPDRFSAQQFSDYHSELNMSSLELGDSALYFCASSLLATNEKLFFGSGTQLSVL.

This chain joins TRBV7-2 and TRBJ2-3; D is unclear. The CDR3 is 14 residues long. Per germline, CDR1 SGHTA and CDR2 FQGNSA. Trimming pared 1 base from V and 0 bases from J, leaving 5 bases between. As DNA, the CDR3 is TGTGCCAGCAGCTTAGGGCTTAGCACAGATACGCAGTATTTT. Protein product: CASSLGLSTDTQYF.

The chain uses TRBV9 and TRBJ2-6; weak D call: TRBD2 (5 bases). V lost 4 bases and J 2 bases, leaving 10 bases between the germline ends. The CDR3 is 15 residues long. Germline V lookup: CDR1 SGDLS, CDR2 YYNGEE. The chain's CDR3 is CASSREFPGANVLTF. The CDR3 region has the DNA TGTGCCAGCAGCAGGGAGTTCCCTGGGGCCAACGTCCTGACTTTC.

V gene TRBV6-5 combines with J gene TRBJ2-7; tentatively, D is TRBD1 (5 bases). Germline V CDR1 and CDR2: MNHEY, SVGAGI. The ends were cut back, 4 bases at V and 6 bases at J, with 10 bases in the middle. The CDR3 extends over 12 amino acids. In DNA form, the CDR3 reads TGTGCCAGCAGTTTCCAGGGCGCCGAGCAGTACTTC. It yields the protein CASSFQGAEQYF.

The chain carries TRBV6-6 and TRBJ1-5; D unresolved. V was trimmed by 2 bases and J by 1 base, leaving 3 bases between them. Germline loops: CDR1 MNHNY, CDR2 SVGAGI (reference sequence). This CDR3 is built from 13 residues. Here the CDR3 reads CASSYKSNQPQHF. The CDR3 DNA reads TGTGCCAGCAGTTACAAAAGCAATCAGCCCCAGCATTTT.

The J gene is TRBJ1-2, the V gene TRBV19; 11 nucleotides agree with TRBD1. The CDR3 has 15 amino acids. The V gene end was trimmed by 5 bases and the J gene end by 3 bases; junction bases not matched to a gene: 5. Germline V gene sequence: CDR1 LNHDA, CDR2 SQIVND (reference sequence). CDR3 sequence (DNA): TGTGCCAGTAGTGTGGGACAGGGGGATTACTATGGCTACACCTTC. It specifies CASSVGQGDYYGYTF.

The chain combines TRBV5-6 with TRBJ2-7, with no clear D. CDR1 SGHDT and CDR2 YYEEEE come from the germline V gene. CDR3 length: 14 residues. Trimming took off 0 bases at V and 3 bases at J, with 10 bases between the two ends. CDR3 amino acids: CASSLASGFYEQYF. The CDR3 DNA reads TGTGCCAGCAGCTTGGCCTCCGGGTTCTACGAGCAGTACTTC.

This clone was seen once. This chain uses TRBV5-1 with TRBJ1-4; 8 bases are a match to TRBD1. Germline V gene data show CDR1 as SGHRS and CDR2 as YFSETQ. The CDR3 sequence is 14 residues long. V trimming: 4 bases; J trimming: 4 bases; junction bases outside the gene matches: 3. The CDR3 coding sequence is TGCGCCAGCAGCCGGACAGGGAGTAATGAAAAACTGTTTTTT. Its translation: CASSRTGSNEKLFF.

This clone appeared a single time. The V call is TRBV9, the J call TRBJ2-1, with 8 bases matching TRBD1. The CDR3 runs to 17 residues. Germline assignment: CDR1 SGDLS and CDR2 YYNGEE. The ends lost 2 bases at V and 8 bases at J; junction bases unmatched: 15. In DNA, the CDR3 is TGTGCCAGCAGCGTGCAACCCGGGACAGGAGGCTCGGATGAGCAGTTCTTC. It codes for CASSVQPGTGGSDEQFF.

CDR3 in amino acids: CASSSLRVTGNEQFF. In DNA, the CDR3 is TGTGCCAGCAGCTCCCTTAGGGTTACAGGGAATGAGCAGTTCTTC. J is TRBJ2-1 and V is TRBV7-2, with a possible D match to TRBD1 (6 bases). The length of the CDR3 is 15 residues. With 4 bases removed from V and 7 bases from J, the gap between germline ends came to 17 bases. The V gene's germline CDR1 is SGHTA and CDR2 FQGNSA.

This clone was found a few times. The junction and the germline gene differ at one end; a read error may be behind it. The chain employs TRBV7-2 and TRBJ2-3; no firm D call. Germline lookup yields CDR1 SGHTA and CDR2 FQGNSA. The CDR3 length is 13 residues. The CDR3: CASSSSPSIAYHF. In nucleotides, the CDR3 is TGTGCCAGCAGCTCCTCTCCGAGTATAGCTTACCATTTT.

J is TRBJ2-2 and V is TRBV6-1, with TRBD2 matching over 8 bases. V lost 8 bases, J lost 5 bases, and 7 bases stayed unmatched. In germline, CDR1 is MNHNS, CDR2 SASEGT. The CDR3 runs to 14 residues. This chain's CDR3 is CASRAGVDTGELFF. The CDR3 DNA reads TGTGCCAGCCGAGCGGGAGTCGATACCGGGGAGCTGTTTTTT.

The J gene is TRBJ1-5, the V gene TRBV18, with 9 positions matching TRBD1. CDR1 and CDR2 from the germline V gene are KGHSH and LQKENI. V shed 3 bases and J 3 bases; nucleotides not matched to a gene: 3. CDR3 length: 15 amino acids. DNA for the CDR3: TGTGCCAGCTCACCGACAGGGGGAGACAATCAGCCCCAGCATTTT. It specifies CASSPTGGDNQPQHF.